This TCR beta chain was identified in a study of cytomegalovirus exposure and HLA in healthy donors. CDR1 is MNHEY and CDR2 is SVGAGI in the germline V gene. This CDR3 spans 15 amino acids. V lost 6 bases and J lost 8, with 19 bases in between. Repertoires were generated with immunoSEQ multiplex PCR, while TCRdb's copy carries only in-frame clones and drops some. The sample holds about 200,000 clones, approximately 82% seen once. The donors were part of the validation cohort, which consisted of more than 90 subjects and was separate from the first cohort of under 850 subjects. Sequencing input: PBMCs. The TCR comes from a woman aged 18-35 years in good health and CMV-seronegative. This sequence joins TRBV6-5 and TRBJ1-4, with D possibly matching TRBD1 (5 bases). The CDR3 DNA follows: TGTGCCAGCAGGCATGGGGCCGGACGTCGGGAAAAACTGTTTTTT. The encoded protein is CASRHGAGRREKLFF.